This TCR beta chain was sequenced for a study of cytomegalovirus exposure and HLA in healthy donors. Overall study results and limits: Specificity of a few CMV-associated chains for CMV antigens was verified in vitro.

V was pared by 4 bases and J by 0 bases, with 5 bases of the junction left unmatched. The CDR3 has 16 residues. The V gene's germline CDR1 is MNHEY and CDR2 SVGAGI. The table came from immunoSEQ multiplex PCR; TCRdb's copy has only in-frame clones and leaves some out. The sample includes 300,000 to 400,000 clones, roughly 88% of them seen just once. This clone was counted a single time. Its cognate antigen is unknown. The sequenced sample was PBMCs. The receptor's source is a man aged 25-40 years in good health and CMV-seronegative. The chain links TRBV6-5 to TRBJ2-3, with 9 bases identical to TRBD2. CDR3 sequence reads: CASSSASGVSTDTQYF. The CDR3 DNA reads as TGTGCCAGCAGTTCCGCTAGCGGGGTTAGCACAGATACGCAGTATTTT.